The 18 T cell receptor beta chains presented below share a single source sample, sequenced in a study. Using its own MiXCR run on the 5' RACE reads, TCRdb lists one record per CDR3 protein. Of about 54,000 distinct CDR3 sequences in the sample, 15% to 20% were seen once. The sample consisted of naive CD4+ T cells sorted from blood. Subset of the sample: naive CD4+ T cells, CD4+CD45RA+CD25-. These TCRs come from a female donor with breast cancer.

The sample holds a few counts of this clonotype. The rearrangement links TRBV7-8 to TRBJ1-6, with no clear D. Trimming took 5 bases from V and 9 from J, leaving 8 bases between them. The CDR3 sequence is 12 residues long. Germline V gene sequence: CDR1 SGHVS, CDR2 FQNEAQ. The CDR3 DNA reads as TGTGCCAGCAGCCTCAGTGGTTCACCCCTCCACTTT. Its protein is CASSLSGSPLHF.

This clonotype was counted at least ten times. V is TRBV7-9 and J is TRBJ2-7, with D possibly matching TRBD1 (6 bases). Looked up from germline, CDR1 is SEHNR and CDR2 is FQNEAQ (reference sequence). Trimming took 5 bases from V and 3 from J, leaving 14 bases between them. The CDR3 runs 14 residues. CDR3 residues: CASSPRRTDYEQYF. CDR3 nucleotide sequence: TGTGCCAGCAGCCCAAGGCGGACAGACTACGAGCAGTACTTC.

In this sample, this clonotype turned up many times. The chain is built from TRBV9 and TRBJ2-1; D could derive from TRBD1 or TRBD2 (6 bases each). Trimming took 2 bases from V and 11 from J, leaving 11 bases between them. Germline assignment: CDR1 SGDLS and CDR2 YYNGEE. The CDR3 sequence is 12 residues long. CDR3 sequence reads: CASSVDRGQQFF. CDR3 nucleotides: TGTGCCAGCAGCGTGGACCGGGGGCAGCAGTTCTTC.

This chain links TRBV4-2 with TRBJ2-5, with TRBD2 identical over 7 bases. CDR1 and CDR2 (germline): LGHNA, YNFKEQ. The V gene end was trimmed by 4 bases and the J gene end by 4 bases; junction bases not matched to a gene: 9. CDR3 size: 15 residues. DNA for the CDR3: TGTGCCAGCAGCCTGCGACTAGCAGGAGGAGAGACCCAGTACTTC. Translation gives CASSLRLAGGETQYF.

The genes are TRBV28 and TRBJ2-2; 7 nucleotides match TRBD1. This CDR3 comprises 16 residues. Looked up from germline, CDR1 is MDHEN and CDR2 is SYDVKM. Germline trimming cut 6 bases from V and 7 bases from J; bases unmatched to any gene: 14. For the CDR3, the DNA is TGTGCCAGCAGACGCAACGTAGGGGGCGCGGACGGGGAGCTGTTTTTT. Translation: CASRRNVGGADGELFF. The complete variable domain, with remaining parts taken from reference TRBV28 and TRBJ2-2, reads DVKVTQSSRYLVKRTGEKVFLECVQDMDHENMFWYRQDPGLGLRLIYFSYDVKMKEKGDIPEGYSVSREKKERFSLILESASTNQTSMYLCASRRNVGGADGELFFGEGSRLTVL.

The CDR3 region has the DNA TGTGCCAGCCAAGGGTCCGGAGAGACCCAGTACTTC. Its translation: CASQGSGETQYF. The rearrangement joins TRBV2 to TRBJ2-5; D gene ambiguous. Germline V CDR1 and CDR2: SNHLY, FYNNEI. Trimming took off 8 bases at V and 4 bases at J, with 11 bases between the two ends. The CDR3 loop spans 12 amino acids.

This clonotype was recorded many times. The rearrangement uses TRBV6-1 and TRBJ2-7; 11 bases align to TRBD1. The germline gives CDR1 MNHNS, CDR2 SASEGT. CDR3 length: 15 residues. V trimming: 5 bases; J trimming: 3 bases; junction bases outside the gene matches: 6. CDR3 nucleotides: TGTGCCAGCAGTTTCTCCGGGACAGGGGGCTACGAGCAGTACTTC. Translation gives CASSFSGTGGYEQYF.

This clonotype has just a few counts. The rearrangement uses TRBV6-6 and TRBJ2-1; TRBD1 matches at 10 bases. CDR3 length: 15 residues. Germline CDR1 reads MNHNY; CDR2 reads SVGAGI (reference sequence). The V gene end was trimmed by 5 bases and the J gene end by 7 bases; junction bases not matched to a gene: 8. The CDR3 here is CASSPRDRGTNEQFF. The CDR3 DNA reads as TGTGCCAGCAGTCCTCGGGACAGGGGCACGAATGAGCAGTTCTTC.

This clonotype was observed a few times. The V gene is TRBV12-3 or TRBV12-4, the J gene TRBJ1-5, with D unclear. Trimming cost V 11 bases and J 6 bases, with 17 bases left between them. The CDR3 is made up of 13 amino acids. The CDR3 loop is CAGSEGVGQPQHF. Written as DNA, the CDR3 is TGTGCCGGCTCTGAGGGAGTTGGTCAGCCCCAGCATTTT.

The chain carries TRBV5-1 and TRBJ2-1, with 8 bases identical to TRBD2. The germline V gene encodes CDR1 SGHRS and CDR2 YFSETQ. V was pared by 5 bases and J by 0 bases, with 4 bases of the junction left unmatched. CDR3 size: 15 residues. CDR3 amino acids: CASRVAGSSYNEQFF. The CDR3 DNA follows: TGCGCCAGCAGGGTAGCGGGGAGCTCCTACAATGAGCAGTTCTTC. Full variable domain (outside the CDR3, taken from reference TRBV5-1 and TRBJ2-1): KAGVTQTPRYLIKTRGQQVTLSCSPISGHRSVSWYQQTPGQGLQFLFEYFSETQRNKGNFPGRFSGRQFSNSRSEMNVSTLELGDSALYLCASRVAGSSYNEQFFGPGTRLTVL.

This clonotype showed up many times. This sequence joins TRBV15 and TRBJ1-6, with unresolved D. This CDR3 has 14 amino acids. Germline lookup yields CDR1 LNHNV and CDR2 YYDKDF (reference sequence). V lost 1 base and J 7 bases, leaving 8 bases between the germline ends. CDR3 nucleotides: TGTGCCACCAGCAGAGTGAGATCGAATTCACCCCTCCACTTT. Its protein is CATSRVRSNSPLHF.

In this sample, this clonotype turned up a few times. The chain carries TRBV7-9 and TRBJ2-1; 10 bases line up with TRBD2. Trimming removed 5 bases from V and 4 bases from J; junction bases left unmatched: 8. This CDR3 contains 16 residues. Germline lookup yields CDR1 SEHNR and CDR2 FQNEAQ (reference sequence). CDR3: CASSPGLAGEYNEQFF. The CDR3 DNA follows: TGTGCCAGCAGCCCCGGGCTAGCGGGAGAGTACAATGAGCAGTTCTTC.

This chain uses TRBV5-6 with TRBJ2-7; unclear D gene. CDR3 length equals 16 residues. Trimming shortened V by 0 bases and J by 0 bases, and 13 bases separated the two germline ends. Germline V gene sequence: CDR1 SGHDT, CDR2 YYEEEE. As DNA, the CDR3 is TGTGCCAGCAGCTTGGCAACAACCTTCTTCTCCTACGAGCAGTACTTC. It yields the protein CASSLATTFFSYEQYF.

CDR3: CSARSRLAGSQYF. The CDR3 DNA sequence: TGCAGTGCTAGATCTAGGCTAGCGGGGTCGCAGTATTTT. The chain employs TRBV20-1 and TRBJ2-3, with TRBD2 matching 9 bases. The CDR3 sequence is 13 residues long. CDR1 is DFQATT and CDR2 is SNEGSKA in the germline V gene (reference sequence). Trimming took 2 bases from V and 10 from J; bases not matched to a gene: 7.

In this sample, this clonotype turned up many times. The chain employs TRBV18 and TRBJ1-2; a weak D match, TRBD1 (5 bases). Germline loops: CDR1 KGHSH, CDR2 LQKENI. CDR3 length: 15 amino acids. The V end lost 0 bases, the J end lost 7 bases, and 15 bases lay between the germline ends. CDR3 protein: CASSPPQAGSSGYTF. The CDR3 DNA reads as TGTGCCAGCTCACCACCCCAGGCAGGGAGCTCTGGCTACACCTTC.

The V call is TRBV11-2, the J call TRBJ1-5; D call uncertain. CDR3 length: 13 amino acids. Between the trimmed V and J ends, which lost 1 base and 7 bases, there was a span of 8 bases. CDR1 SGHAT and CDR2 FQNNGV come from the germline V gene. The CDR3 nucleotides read TGTGCCAGCAGCTTAGCACCCCAGCAGCCCCAGCATTTT. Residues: CASSLAPQQPQHF. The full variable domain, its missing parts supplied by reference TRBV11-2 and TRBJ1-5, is EAGVAQSPRYKIIEKRQSVAFWCNPISGHATLYWYQQILGQGPKLLIQFQNNGVVDDSQLPKDRFSAERLKGVDSTLKIQPAKLEDSAVYLCASSLAPQQPQHFGDGTRLSIL.

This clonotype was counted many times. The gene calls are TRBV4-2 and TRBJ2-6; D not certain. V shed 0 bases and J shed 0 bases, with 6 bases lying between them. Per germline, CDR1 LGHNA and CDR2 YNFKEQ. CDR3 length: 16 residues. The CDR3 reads CASSQDQNSGANVLTF. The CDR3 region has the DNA TGTGCCAGCAGCCAAGATCAGAACTCTGGGGCCAACGTCCTGACTTTC.

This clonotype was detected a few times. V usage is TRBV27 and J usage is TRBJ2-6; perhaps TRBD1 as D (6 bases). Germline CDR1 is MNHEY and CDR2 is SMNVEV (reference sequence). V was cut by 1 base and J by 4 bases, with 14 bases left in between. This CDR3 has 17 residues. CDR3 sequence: CASSLYGTGNGANVLTF. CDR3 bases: TGTGCCAGCAGTTTATACGGAACAGGGAACGGGGCCAACGTCCTGACTTTC.